The 15 T cell receptor beta chains reported below all come from one sample, sequenced in a study of T cell changes during pregnancy in multiple sclerosis. Method: immunoSEQ multiplex PCR; TCRdb's copy keeps in-frame clones and lacks some. In the table there are around 100,000 clones, 80% to 95% of which are singletons. The sequencing used peripheral blood, collected in the third trimester of pregnancy. These receptor sequences come from a female donor with multiple sclerosis, enrolled in a pregnancy study.

The J gene is TRBJ2-3, the V gene TRBV30, with a tentative D call TRBD2 (5 bases). Trimming shortened V by 3 bases and J by 1 base, and 20 bases separated the two germline ends. The CDR3 has 17 amino acids. Germline V lookup: CDR1 GTSNPN, CDR2 SVGIG (reference sequence). CDR3 in amino acids: CAWRGSGKPRGTDTQYF. In nucleotides, the CDR3 is TGTGCCTGGAGGGGCAGCGGCAAACCTAGGGGCACAGATACGCAGTATTTT.

The V gene is TRBV29-1, the J gene TRBJ2-1, with D maybe TRBD2 (7 bases). CDR1 is SQVTM, CDR2 ANQGSEA, per germline. This CDR3 has 15 residues. V dropped 7 bases and J dropped 0 bases, with 16 bases sitting between them. The DNA of the CDR3 is TGCAGCGGAGGGGGGGCAATGAGCTCCTACAATGAGCAGTTCTTC. It codes for CSGGGAMSSYNEQFF.

In its sample, this clone was seen a few times. The chain combines TRBV5-6 with TRBJ1-2; D is undetermined. The ends were cut back, 2 bases at V and 0 bases at J, with 8 bases in the middle. Germline V gives CDR1 SGHDT, CDR2 YYEEEE. The CDR3 runs 14 residues. The CDR3 DNA is TGTGCCAGCAGCTTCCAGGCTTCTAACTATGGCTACACCTTC. This sequence encodes CASSFQASNYGYTF.

The chain employs TRBV1 and TRBJ1-1. TRBV1 counts as a pseudogene. The CDR3 sequence is 13 residues long. The CDR3 nucleotides are TGCACCAGCAGCTACACTACGAACACTGAAGCTTTCTTT. Protein: CTSSYTTNTEAFF.

The chain recombines TRBV7-3 with TRBJ2-1, with 7 bases identical to TRBD2. J was trimmed by 5 bases and V by 5 bases; bases with no gene match: 6. Germline lookup yields CDR1 SGHTA and CDR2 FQGTGA. The CDR3 runs 14 residues. The CDR3: CASSVAGLDNEQFF. The CDR3 region has the DNA TGTGCCAGCAGCGTAGCGGGCCTAGACAATGAGCAGTTCTTC.

The V call is TRBV2, the J call TRBJ2-5; maybe TRBD1 (6 bases). Germline CDR1 SNHLY, CDR2 FYNNEI. The ends were cut back, 5 bases at V and 3 bases at J, with 13 bases in the middle. CDR3 length: 14 amino acids. This CDR3 is CASSFDRREETQYF. Here the CDR3 DNA reads TGTGCCAGCAGTTTCGACAGGCGAGAAGAGACCCAGTACTTC.

The chain carries TRBV19 and TRBJ2-5, with a weak D call TRBD2 (6 bases). The CDR3 has 14 residues. Germline assignment: CDR1 LNHDA and CDR2 SQIVND (reference sequence). Trimming cost V 5 bases and J 2 bases, with 12 bases left between them. CDR3 sequence (DNA): TGTGCCAGTAGTTCGGGACTCAGACAAGAGACCCAGTACTTC. It yields the protein CASSSGLRQETQYF. Together with reference TRBV19 and TRBJ2-5, the CDR3 gives the full variable domain: DGGITQSPKYLFRKEGQNVTLSCEQNLNHDAMYWYRQDPGQGLRLIYYSQIVNDFQKGDIAEGYSVSREKKESFPLTVTSAQKNPTAFYLCASSSGLRQETQYFGPGTRLLVL.

The chain links TRBV7-3 to TRBJ2-3, with 8 bases matching TRBD1. Germline CDR1 reads SGHTA; CDR2 reads FQGTGA. Losses at the gene ends were 5 bases for V and 2 bases for J; bases not matched to a gene: 6. The CDR3 contains 15 residues. The CDR3 reads CASSAGQVTTDTQYF. CDR3 sequence (DNA): TGTGCCAGCAGCGCGGGACAGGTTACCACAGATACGCAGTATTTT.

This clone was found a few times. The chain has TRBV28 and TRBJ1-2; D is undetermined. Germline V gene sequence: CDR1 MDHEN, CDR2 SYDVKM. This CDR3 is built from 13 residues. Trimming left V 6 bases short and J 3 bases short, with 11 bases between. The CDR3 DNA reads TGTGCCAGCAGCCGAGACACGGACTATGGCTACACCTTC. It is translated as CASSRDTDYGYTF.

This clone was counted a single time. V is TRBV19 and J is TRBJ1-5; D unresolved. The germline V gene has CDR1 LNHDA and CDR2 SQIVND (reference sequence). Trimming shortened V by 5 bases and J by 4 bases, and 15 bases separated the two germline ends. The CDR3 loop spans 15 amino acids. This CDR3 reads CASSVAPIGNQPQHF. CDR3 in DNA: TGTGCCAGTAGTGTCGCACCAATCGGGAATCAGCCCCAGCATTTT.

J is TRBJ1-3 and V is TRBV6-5; 7 bases match TRBD1. The CDR3 is 15 amino acids. The V gene end was trimmed by 0 bases and the J gene end by 4 bases; junction bases not matched to a gene: 3. Germline CDR1 reads MNHEY; CDR2 reads SVGAGI. The CDR3 DNA reads as TGTGCCAGCAGTTACTCGGGACAGCTCGGAAACACCATATATTTT. It specifies CASSYSGQLGNTIYF.

V gene TRBV5-1 combines with J gene TRBJ1-2, with D perhaps matching TRBD1 (5 bases). CDR3 length: 13 residues. From germline, CDR1 is SGHRS and CDR2 YFSETQ. The V gene lost 0 bases and the J gene lost 8 bases, with 11 bases spanning the gap. The CDR3 reads CASSLDVREGYTF. CDR3 bases: TGCGCCAGCAGCTTGGATGTCAGGGAAGGCTACACCTTC.

The V and J genes are TRBV30 and TRBJ2-6, with D perhaps TRBD1 (5 bases). CDR3 size: 15 residues. Germline loops: CDR1 GTSNPN, CDR2 SVGIG (reference sequence). Trimming took 0 bases from V and 1 from J, leaving 7 bases between them. In DNA form, the CDR3 reads TGTGCCTGGAGTGTACCAGGGTCTGGGGCCAACGTCCTGACTTTC. It codes for CAWSVPGSGANVLTF.

The rearrangement joins TRBV27 to TRBJ1-2; 11 bases map to TRBD1. V lost 5 bases and J lost 7; bases outside the gene matches: 6. Germline V lookup: CDR1 MNHEY, CDR2 SMNVEV (reference sequence). The CDR3 spans 14 residues. CDR3 protein: CASSRTGGAAGYTF. In nucleotides, the CDR3 is TGTGCCAGCAGTCGGACAGGGGGCGCTGCTGGCTACACCTTC.

The rearrangement uses TRBV5-4 and TRBJ2-2; 9 bases fit TRBD2. With 4 bases clipped from V and 6 bases from J, the junction kept 7 bases outside the gene matches. Germline loops: CDR1 SGHNT, CDR2 YYREEE (reference sequence). The CDR3 extends over 15 amino acids. The CDR3 region has the DNA TGTGCCAGCAGCCATAGCGGGAGTGGGGCCGGGGAGCTGTTTTTT. Translation gives CASSHSGSGAGELFF.